This entry lists 8 T cell receptor beta chains sequenced from one sample in a study of human T cells and chemical hapten exposure. TCRdb recomputed calls from the RACE reads with MiXCR, one row per CDR3 protein. Among roughly 200,000 distinct CDR3 sequences, approximately 26% were seen once, and the ten largest hold over 2%. The time point denotes: patch test 3, about 24 weeks after DPC sensitization. Treatment described: therapeutic diphenylcyclopropenone sensitization with weekly scalp DPC. The sample was whole blood, taken in connection with sensitization to the hapten diphenylcyclopropenone (DPC). These receptors came from a woman aged 40 to 49 with alopecia areata. Some clones in this sample may be carry-over from other donors' samples.

This clonotype turned up a few times. The chain carries TRBV28 and TRBJ2-4; 8 bases are shared with TRBD2. The CDR3 totals 16 residues. V shed 4 bases, J shed 6 bases, and the junction held 11 bases outside the gene matches. CDR1 MDHEN and CDR2 SYDVKM come from the germline V gene. The CDR3 is CASSSPGGAGGNIQYF. In nucleotides, the CDR3 is TGTGCCAGCAGTTCCCCCGGGGGGGCCGGGGGAAACATTCAGTACTTC.

About this clonotype itself: A much larger clone differs by one base, so this may be a read error. This rearrangement joins TRBV28 to TRBJ2-7, with unresolved D. Germline-derived CDR1 and CDR2 are MDHEN and SYDVKM. This CDR3 spans 16 amino acids. V was clipped by 4 bases and J by 1 base, with 17 bases between them. The CDR3 DNA reads TGTGCCAGCAGTTCCCCCCAAGGTGGCTCATCCTACGAGCAGTACTTC. Amino acid sequence: CASSSPQGGSSYEQYF.

This chain links TRBV10-3 with TRBJ1-1; D is unclear. Trimming pared 10 bases from V and 3 bases from J, leaving 12 bases between. Per germline, CDR1 ENHRY and CDR2 SYGVKD. This CDR3 is 12 amino acids long. The CDR3 DNA sequence: TGTGCCACCTCCCTGAGCGACACTGAAGCTTTCTTT. As protein: CATSLSDTEAFF.

This clonotype was observed a few times. The chain has TRBV28 and TRBJ2-7; no reliable D call. V lost 3 bases to trimming and J lost 0 bases, with 18 bases between them. This CDR3 has 17 residues. CDR1 MDHEN and CDR2 SYDVKM come from the germline V gene. CDR3 sequence (DNA): TGTGCCAGCAGTTTCGATCGACACTTTATGAGCTCCTACGAGCAGTACTTC. Translating gives CASSFDRHFMSSYEQYF.

V is TRBV4-2 and J is TRBJ2-1, with 14 bases lining up with TRBD2. After removal of 4 bases from V and 6 bases from J, the junction contained 2 bases not matched to a gene. The CDR3 totals 15 residues. Germline lookup yields CDR1 LGHNA and CDR2 YNFKEQ. CDR3 nucleotides: TGTGCCAGCAGCCTGACTAGCGGGAGGGGCAATGAGCAGTTCTTC. As protein: CASSLTSGRGNEQFF.

This clonotype showed up just a few times. V is TRBV10-2 and J is TRBJ2-7; 9 nucleotides align to TRBD2. Trimming cost V 6 bases and J 7 bases; bases outside gene matches: 13. This CDR3 has 15 amino acids. Germline V CDR1 and CDR2: WSHSY, SAAADI. The DNA for the CDR3 is TGCGCCAGCAGGAGCCGTGGGACTAGCCTGAATGAGCAGTACTTC. It is translated as CASRSRGTSLNEQYF.

This clonotype was seen only a few times. J is TRBJ1-5 and V is TRBV6-5; unclear D gene. The V and J ends lost 3 bases and 1 base respectively, with 4 bases between them. This CDR3 region has 13 residues. CDR1 and CDR2 (germline): MNHEY, SVGAGI. CDR3 bases: TGTGCCAGCAGTTATGGGAGCAATCAGCCCCAGCATTTT. This translates into CASSYGSNQPQHF.

The J gene is TRBJ1-3, the V gene TRBV6-5; 7 bases are a match to TRBD1. This CDR3 spans 13 amino acids. J was trimmed by 5 bases and V by 6 bases; bases with no gene match: 4. Looked up from germline, CDR1 is MNHEY and CDR2 is SVGAGI. The CDR3 spells CASREDRRNTIYF. CDR3 sequence (DNA): TGTGCCAGCAGGGAGGACAGGAGAAACACCATATATTTT.